This T cell receptor (beta chain) comes out of a study of T cell responses to AZD1222 COVID-19 vaccine. Study overall: Pooling of second doses given at about 4 or about 12 weeks was done.

As regards this clone: Its target is unknown.

Germline V lookup: CDR1 LGHNA, CDR2 YSLEER. V was shortened by 0 bases and J by 4 bases, with 14 bases between the two germline ends. The CDR3 extends over 16 amino acids. Overall study findings and caveats: Most donors were white British, females outnumbered males, and clonal diversity was possibly underestimated. No repertoire was sampled before or during the peak T cell response, only after it.

Using immunoSEQ multiplex PCR, the repertoire was profiled, and TCRdb retains in-frame clones only, with some absent. The sample lists tens of thousands of clones; around 89% were seen once. This sequence originates from an adult in good health. This chain links TRBV4-3 with TRBJ2-3; D possibly corresponds to TRBD2 (7 bases). This material consisted of peripheral blood, taken on day 0 of AZD1222 vaccination. Written as DNA, the CDR3 is TGCGCCAGCAGCCAAGATCGGGGGGCAGGGGCAGATACGCAGTATTTT. Protein product: CASSQDRGAGADTQYF.